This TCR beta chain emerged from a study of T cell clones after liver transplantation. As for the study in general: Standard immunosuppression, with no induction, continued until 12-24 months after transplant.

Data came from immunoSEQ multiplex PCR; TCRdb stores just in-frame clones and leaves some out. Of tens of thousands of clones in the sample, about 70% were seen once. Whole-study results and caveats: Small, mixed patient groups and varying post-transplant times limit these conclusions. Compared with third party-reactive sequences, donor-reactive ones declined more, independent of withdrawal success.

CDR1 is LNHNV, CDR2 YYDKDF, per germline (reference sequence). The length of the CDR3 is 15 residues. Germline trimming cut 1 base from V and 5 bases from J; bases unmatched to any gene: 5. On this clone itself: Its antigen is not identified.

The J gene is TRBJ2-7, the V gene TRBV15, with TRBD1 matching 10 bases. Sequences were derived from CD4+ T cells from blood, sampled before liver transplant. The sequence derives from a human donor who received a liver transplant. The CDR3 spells CATSRGRTGGDEQYF. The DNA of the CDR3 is TGTGCCACCAGCAGAGGCCGGACAGGGGGGGACGAGCAGTACTTC.